The rows below give T cell receptor beta chains drawn from one sample of a study of human T cells and chemical hapten exposure. TCRdb itself ran the RACE reads through MiXCR, one entry per CDR3 protein. Of 150,000 to 200,000 distinct CDR3 sequences listed, 25% to 30% are singletons. Sequencing was performed on whole blood, taken in connection with sensitization to the hapten diphenylcyclopropenone (DPC). Every receptor here comes from a woman aged 25 to 45 with alopecia areata. Some clones in this sample may be carry-over from other donors' samples. CDR3s include the opening cysteine and the closing phenylalanine or tryptophan. The D gene is left open where the match is weak. Rows may omit the clone size; those that give it use once, few, many or a size class.

d_gene,v_gene,j_gene,abundance,CDR3nt,CDR3aa
.,TRBV29-1,TRBJ2-1,.,TGCAGCGCTGTGATTAGCTTCTATGAGCAGTTCTTC,CSAVISFYEQFF
.,TRBV10-3,TRBJ1-1,.,TGTGCCATCAGTGAGTCGGGGGATATGACTGAAGCTTTCTTT,CAISESGDMTEAFF
.,TRBV10-3,TRBJ2-1,.,TGTGCCATCAGTCACCCCGGGGGTTTGAGTAATGAGCAGTTCTTC,CAISHPGGLSNEQFF
.,TRBV28,TRBJ2-7,once,TGTGCCAGCCGAATCCCCAGAGGGGACGAGCAGTACTTC,CASRIPRGDEQYF
TRBD1,TRBV28,TRBJ2-2,.,TGTGCCAGCATAGGACAGGGAAGGACCGGGGAGCTGTTTTTT,CASIGQGRTGELFF
.,TRBV28,TRBJ1-4,few,TGTGCCAGCAGTTTGGGACGGCTGTTCGGTGAAAAACTGTTTTTT,CASSLGRLFGEKLFF
.,TRBV6-6,TRBJ2-5,.,TGTGCCAGCAGTGGGTCTACAGAGACCCAGTACTTC,CASSGSTETQYF
.,TRBV10-3,TRBJ2-2,few,TGTGCCATCAAGAGGACGAACACCGGGGAGCTGTTTTTT,CAIKRTNTGELFF
.,TRBV7-2,TRBJ2-7,.,TGTGCCAGCAGCTTACCCGGCAGGAATCCCTACGAGCAGTACTTC,CASSLPGRNPYEQYF
TRBD1,TRBV10-3,TRBJ1-4,.,TGTGCCATCAGGGAGAGACAGGGGGAAGGAGAAAAACTGTTTTTT,CAIRERQGEGEKLFF
TRBD1,TRBV20-1,TRBJ2-7,few,TGCAGTGCTTTAAAGACAGGGGGCATCTACGAGCAGTACTTC,CSALKTGGIYEQYF
.,TRBV12-3/TRBV12-4,TRBJ1-1,.,TGTGCCAGCAGTTTACTAGGGGGGAACACTGAAGCTTTCTTT,CASSLLGGNTEAFF
TRBD2,TRBV20-1,TRBJ2-4,once,TGCAGTGCTGGGCCCTTACTAGCGGGAAAAAACATTCAGTACTTC,CSAGPLLAGKNIQYF
TRBD1,TRBV27,TRBJ2-3,many,TGTGCCAGCAGTTTAGAGGGGGCTGGCGCAGATACGCAGTATTTT,CASSLEGAGADTQYF
.,TRBV28,TRBJ2-1,.,TGTGCCAGCAGTCGTGGGACAAGTGAGCAGTTCTTC,CASSRGTSEQFF
TRBD1,TRBV29-1,TRBJ2-7,.,TGCAGCGTTGGAGGGGACAGTGGTTACGAGCAGTACTTC,CSVGGDSGYEQYF
.,TRBV4-3,TRBJ2-1,.,TGCGCCAGCAGCCAAGAGGGGAGCTCCTACAATGAGCAGTTCTTC,CASSQEGSSYNEQFF
.,TRBV6-5,TRBJ1-3,.,TGTGCCAGCAGTAGACTTGGGGGGTCGGGGGGAAACACCATATATTTT,CASSRLGGSGGNTIYF
.,TRBV7-3,TRBJ2-5,few,TGTGCCAGCAGCTTATACAGTTACAGTGAGACCCAGTACTTC,CASSLYSYSETQYF
.,TRBV5-1,TRBJ2-3,.,TGCGCCAGCAGCCCCGGCGGGGTACTCACAGATACGCAGTATTTT,CASSPGGVLTDTQYF
TRBD1,TRBV5-6,TRBJ2-5,.,TGTGCCAGCAGCTTGGAAGGGACAGGGGAAGAGACCCAGTACTTC,CASSLEGTGEETQYF
.,TRBV6-2/TRBV6-3,TRBJ2-3,.,TGTGCCAACAGTTCCAGGGACCCGGCGCAAGATACGCAGTATTTT,CANSSRDPAQDTQYF
TRBD1,TRBV28,TRBJ1-2,.,TGTGCCAGCAGAAGGACAGGCGACTATGGCTACACCTTC,CASRRTGDYGYTF
.,TRBV3-1,TRBJ1-4,few,TGTGCCAGCACTCGTAGGGGGGAAAAACTGTTTTTT,CASTRRGEKLFF
.,TRBV5-6,TRBJ2-2,few,TGTGCCAGCAGCTTGGCCCACGGGGAGCTGTTTTTT,CASSLAHGELFF
.,TRBV11-3,TRBJ2-7,few,TGTGCCAGCAGCTTAGTCGGGGTAGGGGGATACGAGCAGTACTTC,CASSLVGVGGYEQYF
.,TRBV7-9,TRBJ2-4,.,TGTGCCAGCAGCCCCATGGTGGGTCAGATACTAGCCAAAAACATTCAGTACTTC,CASSPMVGQILAKNIQYF
.,TRBV7-2,TRBJ2-5,once,TGTGCCAGCAGCTCGCTGGACAGACAAGAGACCCAGTACTTC,CASSSLDRQETQYF
.,TRBV9,TRBJ2-1,many,TGTGCCAGCAGCGTAGCGGGACCCTACAATGAGCAGTTCTTC,CASSVAGPYNEQFF
TRBD2,TRBV15,TRBJ2-1,few,TGTGCCACCAGCAGAGATCAAGCGGGGTTCGGCGGTGAGCAGTTCTTC,CATSRDQAGFGGEQFF
.,TRBV2,TRBJ2-3,.,TGTGCCAGCAGTGACGGCGATACGCAGTATTTT,CASSDGDTQYF
TRBD2,TRBV7-2,TRBJ2-1,many,TGTGCCAGCAGCTCGGGACTAGGTTACAATGAGCAGTTCTTC,CASSSGLGYNEQFF
.,TRBV28,TRBJ1-5,.,TGTGCCAGCAGTTTATATTTTATGGGAAACGGCGATCAGCCCCAGCATTTT,CASSLYFMGNGDQPQHF
.,TRBV6-5,TRBJ2-1,.,TGTGCCAGCAGTTACCCAGGGCGCCCCTACAATGAGCAGTTCTTC,CASSYPGRPYNEQFF
TRBD2,TRBV29-1,TRBJ2-5,few,TGCAGCGTTGAAAAGCGGGAGGTAGGGGAGACCCAGTACTTC,CSVEKREVGETQYF
TRBD1,TRBV5-5,TRBJ1-5,.,TGTGCCAGCAGCTTGATATCAGGACAGGGTAATCAGCCCCAGCATTTT,CASSLISGQGNQPQHF
.,TRBV27,TRBJ1-2,once,TGTGCCAGCAGTTTATATGGCAGGGATTACGGCTACACCTTC,CASSLYGRDYGYTF